Below, 29 T cell receptor beta chains from the same sample are listed, as sequenced in a study of T cell repertoires in cytomegalovirus infection. From the reads, TCRdb called clonotypes with MiXCR, one entry per CDR3 protein. Altogether about 450,000 distinct CDR3 sequences are present, approximately 33% being singletons, with the ten largest covering approximately 15%. Sequenced: PBMCs. These receptors were taken from a human donor in good health (CMV status not recorded). Some clones in this sample may be carry-over from other donors' samples.

J is TRBJ2-1 and V is TRBV12-3 or TRBV12-4; a possible D gene is TRBD1 (5 bases). Trimming shortened V by 6 bases and J by 9 bases, and 12 bases separated the two germline ends. The CDR3 is 12 residues long. As DNA, the CDR3 is TGTGCCAGCAGCCTCAAGGGGCGTGAGCAGTTCTTC. Its translation: CASSLKGREQFF.

This chain joins TRBV5-4 and TRBJ2-3; 8 bases map to TRBD2. V lost 4 bases and J lost 3; bases outside the gene matches: 10. The CDR3 has 16 residues. CDR1 is SGHNT, CDR2 YYREEE, per germline (reference sequence). CDR3 sequence: CASSPWGVAGTDTQYF. In nucleotides, the CDR3 is TGTGCCAGCAGCCCCTGGGGGGTAGCGGGGACAGATACGCAGTATTTT.

This clonotype was seen more than once but under ten times. The chain is built from TRBV12-3 or TRBV12-4 and TRBJ1-2; D uncertain. The V gene lost 9 bases and the J gene lost 7 bases, with 6 bases spanning the gap. This CDR3 contains 9 residues. The CDR3 here is CASPIGYTF. The CDR3 DNA follows: TGTGCCAGTCCAATTGGCTACACCTTC.

Ten or more counts support this clonotype. The chain has TRBV27 and TRBJ2-3; TRBD1 agrees at 10 bases. The CDR3 is 15 residues long. J gave up 2 bases and V 9 bases, and 8 bases lay outside the gene matches. Germline V gene sequence: CDR1 MNHEY, CDR2 SMNVEV (reference sequence). The CDR3 bases are TGTGCCAGTAGAGATGGGACAGGGGTCACAGATACGCAGTATTTT. It specifies CASRDGTGVTDTQYF.

This clonotype was seen many times. The genes are TRBV7-2 and TRBJ1-6; 8 bases line up with TRBD1. CDR3 length: 16 residues. CDR1 and CDR2 (germline): SGHTA, FQGNSA. Trimming removed 4 bases from V and 6 bases from J; junction bases left unmatched: 8. The CDR3 nucleotides are TGTGCCAGCAGCTCCAACAGGGGGTACTCTAATTCACCCCTCCACTTT. Its protein is CASSSNRGYSNSPLHF.

Written as DNA, the CDR3 is TGTGCCAGCACTCTCATTGGGAGGGACTATGGCTACACCTTC. Its protein product is CASTLIGRDYGYTF. J is TRBJ1-2 and V is TRBV6-6; no definite D call. The V end was cut by 7 bases, the J end by 3 bases, with 15 bases between. Germline CDR1 and CDR2: MNHNY and SVGAGI (reference sequence). The CDR3 has 14 amino acids.

This clonotype has more than one count but fewer than ten. The gene calls are TRBV19 and TRBJ2-1; 9 positions agree with TRBD1. Germline lookup yields CDR1 LNHDA and CDR2 SQIVND (reference sequence). This CDR3 has 14 amino acids. The V segment lost 8 bases and the J segment 7 bases; nucleotides outside the gene matches: 9. The CDR3 nucleotides are TGTGCCAGTCGAGGGACAGGGTACGCAAATGAGCAGTTCTTC. This sequence encodes CASRGTGYANEQFF.

This clonotype was seen only once. The junction shows a germline mismatch at one end, possibly a read error. V and J are TRBV5-3 and TRBJ1-5; 8 positions agree with TRBD1. TRBV5-3 is an open reading frame whose function is uncertain. The CDR3 sequence is 12 residues long. CDR3 DNA: TGTGCCAGCAGCTTCGGGACAGGGCCCCAGCATTTT. The encoded protein is CASSFGTGPQHF.

V usage is TRBV6-6 and J usage is TRBJ2-7; D gene uncertain. The length of the CDR3 is 13 residues. CDR1 and CDR2 (germline): MNHNY, SVGAGI (reference sequence). The germline V and J ends were trimmed by 3 bases and 2 bases, with 8 bases remaining between them. The CDR3: CASSYVGTYEQYF. In DNA, the CDR3 is TGTGCCAGCAGTTATGTAGGAACCTACGAGCAGTACTTC.

This clonotype was seen ten or more times. The chain combines TRBV7-2 with TRBJ1-6; D is perhaps TRBD1 (5 bases). The CDR3 extends over 15 amino acids. V was shortened by 5 bases and J by 6 bases, with 14 bases between the two germline ends. Germline CDR1 and CDR2: SGHTA and FQGNSA. The CDR3 spells CASSTPGRTNSPLHF. The CDR3 DNA reads TGTGCCAGCAGCACGCCGGGACGGACTAATTCACCCCTCCACTTT.

Notes on this clonotype: Being one base from a much bigger clone, this may be a read error. V and J are TRBV6-6 and TRBJ1-1; possibly TRBD1 for D (5 bases). Germline CDR1 and CDR2: MNHNY and SVGAGI (reference sequence). CDR3 length: 13 amino acids. Here the CDR3 DNA reads TGTGCCAGCAGTGAGTGGGACGGCACTGAAGCTGTCTTT. This sequence encodes CASSEWDGTEAVF.

The chain has TRBV5-6 and TRBJ1-4, with D possibly matching TRBD1 (5 bases). This CDR3 has 14 residues. The V end lost 7 bases, the J end lost 6 bases, and 16 bases lay between the germline ends. Germline CDR1 is SGHDT and CDR2 is YYEEEE. CDR3 bases: TGTGCCAGCCACCCTTGGGACCGCCATGAAAAACTGTTTTTT. Translated, it gives CASHPWDRHEKLFF.

J is TRBJ1-1 and V is TRBV6-5, with D uncertain. Germline V gene data show CDR1 as MNHEY and CDR2 as SVGAGI. This CDR3 contains 14 residues. V lost 4 bases and J 1 base, leaving 10 bases between the germline ends. The CDR3 DNA is TGTGCCAGCAGTTGGGGAGGGTGGAACACTGAAGCTTTCTTT. It codes for CASSWGGWNTEAFF.

This clonotype has only a few counts. The V and J genes are TRBV7-8 and TRBJ1-4, with D tentatively TRBD1 (5 bases). Deletions cut 4 bases from V and 0 bases from J, with 12 bases between. Germline V gene data show CDR1 as SGHVS and CDR2 as FQNEAQ. The CDR3 extends over 16 amino acids. CDR3 DNA: TGTGCCAGCAGCTCGCGGGGCGCCTCAACTAATGAAAAACTGTTTTTT. It translates to CASSSRGASTNEKLFF.

This clonotype was detected a few times. The CDR3 DNA follows: TGTGCCATCAGTGAGTCAGGGGCGGAGGAGACCCAGTACTTC. It translates to CAISESGAEETQYF. J is TRBJ2-5 and V is TRBV10-3; D perhaps matches TRBD1 (5 bases). Germline lookup yields CDR1 ENHRY and CDR2 SYGVKD. There are 14 residues in the CDR3. V shed 0 bases and J shed 5 bases, with 10 bases lying between them.

This chain joins TRBV19 and TRBJ2-3; TRBD1 aligns across 8 bases. Looked up from germline, CDR1 is LNHDA and CDR2 is SQIVND (reference sequence). The CDR3 sequence is 16 residues long. The V segment lost 4 bases and the J segment 0 bases; nucleotides outside the gene matches: 6. CDR3: CASSNPRDRSTDTQYF. The CDR3 DNA reads as TGTGCCAGTAGTAACCCCCGGGACAGGAGCACAGATACGCAGTATTTT.

As concerns this clonotype: In this CDR3 the conserved last residue, phenylalanine or tryptophan, is missing, so a read error is likely. The DNA is left out, because the CDR3 cannot be placed on it with certainty; the CDR3 is given as TCRdb lists it. V gene TRBV6-1 combines with J gene TRBJ2-5; TRBD2 reflects the table's D call only, with no check against the DNA. The V gene's germline CDR1 is MNHNS and CDR2 SASEGT. The CDR3 extends over 12 residues, inclusive of both ends. The CDR3 reads CASGGRETREYY.

V gene TRBV10-3 combines with J gene TRBJ2-1, with 8 bases identical to TRBD1. This CDR3 has 15 residues. Germline-derived CDR1 and CDR2 are ENHRY and SYGVKD. V trimming: 5 bases; J trimming: 6 bases; junction bases outside the gene matches: 9. The CDR3: CAISSQDRAGNEQFF. In DNA, the CDR3 is TGTGCCATCAGTTCCCAGGACAGGGCAGGCAATGAGCAGTTCTTC.

This clonotype was found once. The V gene is TRBV5-6, the J gene TRBJ2-2; weak D call: TRBD2 (5 bases). Germline V gene lookup returns CDR1 SGHDT and CDR2 YYEEEE. Trimming shortened V by 4 bases and J by 1 base, and 14 bases separated the two germline ends. The CDR3 is 16 residues long. CDR3 region: CASSLLVRGNTGELFF. Written as DNA, the CDR3 is TGTGCCAGCAGCCTTTTAGTACGGGGGAACACCGGGGAGCTGTTTTTT.

This clonotype has just a few counts. The gene calls are TRBV11-3 and TRBJ2-2; maybe TRBD1 (5 bases). Trimming removed 1 base from V and 16 bases from J, with 16 bases in between. Germline V gene data show CDR1 as SGHNT and CDR2 as YENEEA. The CDR3 totals 13 residues. The CDR3 loop is CASSLGPGRASFF. In nucleotides, the CDR3 is TGTGCCAGCAGCTTAGGTCCAGGGCGTGCCTCGTTTTTT.

The V and J genes are TRBV3-1 and TRBJ2-7, with D possibly being TRBD1 (6 bases). V was trimmed by 4 bases and J by 9 bases, leaving 16 bases between them. The CDR3 has 13 residues. Germline V gives CDR1 LGHDT, CDR2 YNNKEL (reference sequence). The CDR3 here is CASSPTQGQGQYF. CDR3 in DNA: TGTGCCAGCAGCCCGACCCAGGGGCAGGGGCAGTACTTC.

The rearrangement uses TRBV6-1 and TRBJ2-3; D is uncertain. V lost 1 base to trimming and J lost 2 bases, with 4 bases between them. This CDR3 contains 13 residues. The V gene's germline CDR1 is MNHNS and CDR2 SASEGT. The CDR3, as DNA: TGTGCCAGCAGTGAAGACAACACAGATACGCAGTATTTT. This encodes CASSEDNTDTQYF.

As for this clonotype: This clone may be a read error of a much larger clone one base away. The chain recombines TRBV27 with TRBJ1-6; the match to TRBD1 covers 7 bases. This CDR3 comprises 18 residues. CDR1 and CDR2 from the germline V gene are MNHEY and SMNVEV (reference sequence). The CDR3 bases are TGTTCCAGCAGTCCCCCCCGACAGGGCCCGGCCGCCGGTTCACCCCTCCACTTT. Its protein is CSSSPPRQGPAAGSPLHF.

This clonotype was seen only a few times. The rearrangement links TRBV6-5 to TRBJ1-6; 9 bases map to TRBD1. The CDR3 has 15 residues. V shed 2 bases and J 13 bases; nucleotides not matched to a gene: 9. Germline V gene data show CDR1 as MNHEY and CDR2 as SVGAGI. For the CDR3, the DNA is TGTGCCAGCAGTTACGAGGCGGGACAGGGTTCCCCCCTCCACTTT. Translated, it gives CASSYEAGQGSPLHF.

This clonotype was counted a few times. V is TRBV4-3 and J is TRBJ2-7; 7 bases line up with TRBD2. This CDR3 region has 14 residues. V was clipped by 4 bases and J by 5 bases; unmatched bases: 8. Germline V gene data show CDR1 as LGHNA and CDR2 as YSLEER. The CDR3 loop is CASSPGEGGHEQYF. The CDR3 coding sequence is TGCGCCAGCAGCCCTGGGGAGGGTGGCCACGAGCAGTACTTC.

A few counts support this clonotype. The gene calls are TRBV18 and TRBJ1-1; D remains unclear. The CDR3 contains 14 residues. CDR1 is KGHSH, CDR2 LQKENI, per germline. Trimming cost V 2 bases and J 1 base, with 8 bases left between them. The CDR3 region is CASSPMVRNTEAFF. For the CDR3, the DNA is TGTGCCAGCTCACCAATGGTGAGGAACACTGAAGCTTTCTTT.

In its sample, this clonotype was seen a few times. The J gene is TRBJ1-5, the V gene TRBV19; 10 nucleotides match TRBD1. With V trimmed by 5 bases and J by 3 bases, 4 bases remained unmatched. The CDR3 is 15 amino acids. Per germline, CDR1 LNHDA and CDR2 SQIVND (reference sequence). The DNA of the CDR3 is TGTGCCAGTAGTTGGGGACAGGGGTACAATCAGCCCCAGCATTTT. Protein sequence: CASSWGQGYNQPQHF. Together with reference TRBV19 and TRBJ1-5, the CDR3 gives the full variable domain: DGGITQSPKYLFRKEGQNVTLSCEQNLNHDAMYWYRQDPGQGLRLIYYSQIVNDFQKGDIAEGYSVSREKKESFPLTVTSAQKNPTAFYLCASSWGQGYNQPQHFGDGTRLSIL.

The chain is built from TRBV11-2 and TRBJ2-2; no firm D call. The V gene lost 3 bases and the J gene lost 4 bases, with 9 bases spanning the gap. The CDR3 is 14 residues long. In germline, CDR1 is SGHAT, CDR2 FQNNGV. CDR3 nucleotides: TGTGCCAGCAGCTTCCGGACGAGCACCGGGGAGCTGTTTTTT. It yields the protein CASSFRTSTGELFF. Using reference TRBV11-2 and TRBJ2-2 for the parts outside the CDR3, the full variable domain is EAGVAQSPRYKIIEKRQSVAFWCNPISGHATLYWYQQILGQGPKLLIQFQNNGVVDDSQLPKDRFSAERLKGVDSTLKIQPAKLEDSAVYLCASSFRTSTGELFFGEGSRLTVL.

The chain combines TRBV15 with TRBJ2-2; TRBD1 or TRBD2 may be the D gene (5 bases each). CDR3 size: 18 residues. Trimming stripped 5 bases from V and 0 bases from J, with 19 bases between. Germline V gene data show CDR1 as LNHNV and CDR2 as YYDKDF (reference sequence). The DNA for the CDR3 is TGTGCCACCAGCGTATTGTACCCCGGGACGGCGAACACCGGGGAGCTGTTTTTT. Protein sequence: CATSVLYPGTANTGELFF.